The rows below give T cell receptor beta chains drawn from one sample of a study of tumor-infiltrating lymphocytes in localized non-small cell lung cancer. Sequencing was performed with immunoSEQ multiplex PCR; in TCRdb, only in-frame clones are kept and a portion is missing. Of 5,000 to 6,500 clones listed, approximately 64% are singletons. The specimen sequenced was uninvolved lung tissue not adjacent to the tumor. The receptor source for this set is a human donor with non-small cell lung cancer. CDR3s include the opening cysteine and the closing phenylalanine or tryptophan. The D gene is left open where the match is weak. Only some rows state a clone size, as once, few, many or a class for expanded clones.

j_gene: TRBJ2-3
d_gene: NA
v_gene: TRBV6-1
abundance: NA
len: 17
CDR3aa: CASSEVRGSGLGDTQYF
CDR3nt: TGTGCCAGCAGTGAAGTGAGGGGGAGCGGTCTAGGAGATACGCAGTATTTT

j_gene: TRBJ1-1
d_gene: TRBD1
v_gene: TRBV6-6
abundance: NA
len: 16
CDR3aa: CASSPARTGLNTEAFF
CDR3nt: TGTGCCAGCAGCCCTGCCCGGACAGGGTTGAACACTGAAGCTTTCTTT

j_gene: TRBJ1-5
d_gene: NA
v_gene: TRBV28
abundance: NA
len: 14
CDR3aa: CASRTQAGNQPQHF
CDR3nt: TGTGCCAGCAGGACCCAGGCGGGCAATCAGCCCCAGCATTTT

j_gene: TRBJ2-7
d_gene: NA
v_gene: TRBV7-7
abundance: once
len: 14
CDR3aa: CASSSPGRPYEQYF
CDR3nt: TGTGCCAGCAGCTCGCCGGGACGGCCCTACGAGCAGTACTTC

j_gene: TRBJ2-3
d_gene: TRBD1
v_gene: TRBV6-1
abundance: NA
len: 17
CDR3aa: CASSEGTVVFWADTQYF
CDR3nt: TGTGCCAGCAGTGAGGGGACAGTCGTTTTTTGGGCCGATACGCAGTATTTT

j_gene: TRBJ2-3
d_gene: NA
v_gene: TRBV6-1
abundance: NA
len: 15
CDR3aa: CASSGTSWSTDTQYF
CDR3nt: TGTGCCAGCAGTGGGACCTCATGGAGCACAGATACGCAGTATTTT

j_gene: TRBJ2-7
d_gene: NA
v_gene: TRBV5-4
abundance: NA
len: 14
CDR3aa: CASSFRGKNYEQYF
CDR3nt: TGTGCCAGCAGCTTCCGGGGTAAGAACTACGAGCAGTACTTC

j_gene: TRBJ2-1
d_gene: NA
v_gene: TRBV7-3
abundance: NA
len: 13
CDR3aa: CASSSTVDHEQFF
CDR3nt: TGTGCCAGCAGTTCAACTGTTGATCATGAGCAGTTCTTC

j_gene: TRBJ2-1
d_gene: NA
v_gene: TRBV7-6
abundance: NA
len: 16
CDR3aa: CASSLYSGASYNEQFF
CDR3nt: TGTGCCAGCAGCTTATATAGCGGAGCTAGTTACAATGAGCAGTTCTTC

j_gene: TRBJ2-2
d_gene: NA
v_gene: TRBV15
abundance: NA
len: 15
CDR3aa: CATSRGALLAGELFF
CDR3nt: TGTGCCACCAGCAGAGGGGCCCTATTAGCCGGGGAGCTGTTTTTT

j_gene: TRBJ2-6
d_gene: NA
v_gene: TRBV6-5
abundance: NA
len: 14
CDR3aa: CASTRRTGANVLTF
CDR3nt: TGTGCCAGCACCAGGAGGACTGGGGCCAACGTCCTGACTTTC

j_gene: TRBJ1-5
d_gene: NA
v_gene: TRBV19
abundance: NA
len: 13
CDR3aa: CASSESVDQPQHF
CDR3nt: TGTGCCAGTAGCGAGTCGGTGGATCAGCCCCAGCATTTT

j_gene: TRBJ2-7
d_gene: NA
v_gene: TRBV30
abundance: NA
len: 13
CDR3aa: CAWNTGSSYEQYF
CDR3nt: TGTGCCTGGAATACAGGTAGCTCCTACGAGCAGTACTTC

j_gene: TRBJ1-1
d_gene: NA
v_gene: TRBV11-3
abundance: NA
len: 13
CDR3aa: CASSLVTNTEAFF
CDR3nt: TGTGCCAGCAGCTTAGTTACAAACACTGAAGCTTTCTTT

j_gene: TRBJ2-7
d_gene: NA
v_gene: TRBV9
abundance: NA
len: 13
CDR3aa: CASSETPSYEQYF
CDR3nt: TGTGCCAGCAGCGAGACCCCCTCGTACGAGCAGTACTTC

j_gene: TRBJ2-1
d_gene: NA
v_gene: TRBV28
abundance: NA
len: 14
CDR3aa: CASRGRVWSNEQFF
CDR3nt: TGTGCCAGCAGGGGCAGGGTATGGAGCAATGAGCAGTTCTTC

j_gene: TRBJ2-4
d_gene: TRBD2
v_gene: TRBV19
abundance: once
len: 15
CDR3aa: CATRTSGVAKNIQYF
CDR3nt: TGTGCCACCCGGACTAGCGGCGTAGCCAAAAACATTCAGTACTTC

j_gene: TRBJ2-7
d_gene: NA
v_gene: TRBV6-6
abundance: NA
len: 14
CDR3aa: CASSYSDRRGWQYF
CDR3nt: TGTGCCAGCAGTTACTCGGACAGGAGGGGATGGCAGTACTTC

j_gene: TRBJ2-2
d_gene: NA
v_gene: TRBV6-4
abundance: NA
len: 15
CDR3aa: CASSVSGANTGELFF
CDR3nt: TGTGCCAGCAGTGTAAGCGGAGCGAACACCGGGGAGCTGTTTTTT

j_gene: TRBJ1-2
d_gene: NA
v_gene: TRBV4-2
abundance: NA
len: 14
CDR3aa: CASSQGSGDYGYTF
CDR3nt: TGTGCCAGCAGCCAGGGGTCAGGGGACTATGGCTACACCTTC

j_gene: TRBJ1-2
d_gene: NA
v_gene: TRBV7-9
abundance: NA
len: 12
CDR3aa: CASSLAGDGYTF
CDR3nt: TGTGCCAGCAGCTTAGCAGGGGATGGCTACACCTTC

j_gene: TRBJ2-2
d_gene: TRBD1
v_gene: TRBV5-1
abundance: NA
len: 18
CDR3aa: CASSSRTGTGQFTGELFF
CDR3nt: TGCGCCAGCAGCTCACGGACCGGGACAGGGCAATTCACCGGGGAGCTGTTTTTT

j_gene: TRBJ1-5
d_gene: NA
v_gene: TRBV30
abundance: NA
len: 13
CDR3aa: CAWSPASNQPQHF
CDR3nt: TGTGCCTGGTCTCCAGCCAGCAATCAGCCCCAGCATTTT

j_gene: TRBJ1-2
d_gene: NA
v_gene: TRBV5-5
abundance: NA
len: 14
CDR3aa: CASSLDWTVYGYTF
CDR3nt: TGTGCCAGCAGCTTGGATTGGACAGTCTATGGCTACACCTTC

j_gene: TRBJ2-7
d_gene: NA
v_gene: TRBV20-1
abundance: few
len: 11
CDR3aa: CSANPYYEQYF
CDR3nt: TGCAGTGCTAACCCATACTACGAGCAGTACTTC

j_gene: TRBJ2-3
d_gene: TRBD2
v_gene: TRBV5-5
abundance: few
len: 15
CDR3aa: CASSFGQGGADTQYF
CDR3nt: TGTGCCAGCAGCTTTGGGCAGGGAGGGGCAGATACGCAGTATTTT

j_gene: TRBJ2-2
d_gene: NA
v_gene: TRBV7-7
abundance: NA
len: 16
CDR3aa: CASSLAPSGAAGELFF
CDR3nt: TGTGCTAGCAGCTTAGCTCCCAGCGGTGCCGCCGGGGAGCTGTTTTTT

j_gene: TRBJ1-1
d_gene: NA
v_gene: TRBV11-2
abundance: NA
len: 15
CDR3aa: CASSLAGQANTEAFF
CDR3nt: TGTGCCAGCAGCTTAGCCGGTCAGGCGAACACTGAAGCTTTCTTT

j_gene: TRBJ2-3
d_gene: TRBD1
v_gene: TRBV7-3
abundance: NA
len: 14
CDR3aa: CASSTGQGIDTQYF
CDR3nt: TGTGCCAGCAGCACCGGACAGGGAATAGATACGCAGTATTTT

j_gene: TRBJ2-7
d_gene: NA
v_gene: TRBV9
abundance: NA
len: 15
CDR3aa: CASSVGARTIDEQYF
CDR3nt: TGTGCCAGCAGCGTAGGGGCCAGGACGATCGACGAGCAGTACTTC

j_gene: TRBJ1-1
d_gene: TRBD1
v_gene: TRBV29-1
abundance: NA
len: 12
CDR3aa: CSAGTGYAEAFF
CDR3nt: TGCAGCGCCGGGACAGGGTACGCTGAAGCTTTCTTT

j_gene: TRBJ2-3
d_gene: NA
v_gene: TRBV7-2
abundance: medium-sized
len: 12
CDR3aa: CASSLPRGTQYF
CDR3nt: TGTGCCAGCAGCTTACCGAGAGGAACGCAGTATTTT

j_gene: TRBJ1-2
d_gene: NA
v_gene: TRBV14
abundance: large
len: 14
CDR3aa: CASSQDRGWGGYTF
CDR3nt: TGTGCCAGCAGCCAAGATCGGGGCTGGGGCGGCTACACCTTC